This T cell receptor (beta chain) is from a study of blood T cells in healthy people across ages. This clonotype has just a few counts. Antigen specificity is unknown. PCR was performed a second time for about 7 to 12 cycles using a sample-barcoded 5' primer and a J-beta primer mix. MiXCR was run by TCRdb on the 5' RACE reads, yielding one entry per CDR3 protein. The sample includes hundreds of thousands of distinct CDR3 sequences, about 42% of them seen just once. Study results and caveats: Comparison with aged donors showed that long-lived donors had more naive CD4+ cells and higher diversity.

This CDR3 region has 14 residues. Germline loops: CDR1 SGHTA, CDR2 FQGNSA. The germline V and J ends were trimmed by 6 bases and 1 base, with 9 bases remaining between them. The receptor was derived from a man aged 60 to 69 in good health. V is TRBV7-2 and J is TRBJ1-4; no clear D gene. The sequenced sample consisted of blood. In DNA form, the CDR3 reads TGTGCCAGCAGTATTGGGTTAACTAATGAAAAACTGTTTTTT. Translated: CASSIGLTNEKLFF.